The 12 T cell receptor beta chains below were found in one sample sequenced in a study of sequential checkpoint blockade in melanoma. Data came from immunoSEQ multiplex PCR; TCRdb stores just in-frame clones and leaves some out. The profile shows more than 9,500 clones, less than 75% of them singletons. The treatment was: randomized to nivolumab then ipilimumab (arm A) or the reverse (arm B). The sample was CD8+ T cells sorted from blood (inferred from file names), taken from a patient given nivolumab and ipilimumab in sequence. These receptors all stem from a human donor with melanoma.

V gene TRBV9 combines with J gene TRBJ2-5; TRBD1 agrees at 7 bases. Germline loops: CDR1 SGDLS, CDR2 YYNGEE. The V and J ends lost 4 bases and 5 bases, in that order; junction bases with no gene match: 14. CDR3 length: 16 amino acids. In DNA, the CDR3 is TGTGCCAGCAGCCCCCGCGTAGGGGGCGGGCATGAGACCCAGTACTTC. Translated, it gives CASSPRVGGGHETQYF.

V gene TRBV30 combines with J gene TRBJ2-1, with 8 bases matching TRBD1. The CDR3 extends over 16 amino acids. Germline CDR1 and CDR2: GTSNPN and SVGIG (reference sequence). V gave up 1 base and J gave up 4 bases; unmatched junction bases: 9. This chain's CDR3 is CAWSDLHGDRYNEQFF. DNA for the CDR3: TGTGCCTGGAGTGACCTACATGGGGACAGGTACAATGAGCAGTTCTTC. The complete variable domain, with remaining parts taken from reference TRBV30 and TRBJ2-1, reads SQTIHQWPATLVQPVGSPLSLECTVEGTSNPNLYWYRQAAGRGLQLLFYSVGIGQISSEVPQNLSASRPQDRQFILSSKKLLLSDSGFYLCAWSDLHGDRYNEQFFGPGTRLTVL.

The V call is TRBV9, the J call TRBJ2-1, with a tentative D call TRBD1 (6 bases). Germline CDR1 SGDLS, CDR2 YYNGEE. The CDR3 has 15 residues. The ends were cut back, 4 bases at V and 0 bases at J, with 11 bases in the middle. This chain's CDR3 is CASSQTGNSYNEQFF. CDR3 nucleotide sequence: TGTGCCAGCAGCCAAACAGGGAACTCCTACAATGAGCAGTTCTTC.

This chain uses TRBV10-3 with TRBJ2-7; D is possibly TRBD1 (6 bases). Germline assignment: CDR1 ENHRY and CDR2 SYGVKD. This CDR3 comprises 15 residues. The ends were cut back, 3 bases at V and 1 base at J, with 13 bases in the middle. CDR3 amino acids: CAISDPTGQSYEQYF. CDR3 in DNA: TGTGCCATCAGTGACCCGACTGGACAGTCCTACGAGCAGTACTTC.

This clone was recorded once. V gene TRBV9 combines with J gene TRBJ2-2, with TRBD1 identical over 7 bases. Germline V CDR1 and CDR2: SGDLS, YYNGEE. J lost 5 bases, V lost 3 bases, and 1 base had no gene match. CDR3 length: 13 amino acids. The CDR3 is CASSGTGTGELFF. The CDR3 DNA sequence: TGTGCCAGCAGCGGGACAGGTACCGGGGAGCTGTTTTTT.

The chain employs TRBV15 and TRBJ2-2; 14 bases agree with TRBD2. The CDR3 runs 17 residues. V lost 2 bases to trimming and J lost 7 bases; unmatched junction nucleotides: 6. Germline V lookup: CDR1 LNHNV, CDR2 YYDKDF (reference sequence). The DNA for the CDR3 is TGTGCCACCAGCAGAAGACTAGCGGGAGGGCCGGGCGGGGAGCTGTTTTTT. Translating it yields CATSRRLAGGPGGELFF.

The chain is built from TRBV6-5 and TRBJ2-7, with TRBD2 identical over 8 bases. J lost 4 bases, V lost 5 bases, and 7 bases had no gene match. This CDR3 region has 14 residues. The V gene's germline CDR1 is MNHEY and CDR2 SVGAGI. The chain's CDR3 is CASSTPGLGYEQYF. In nucleotides, the CDR3 is TGTGCCAGCAGTACACCGGGACTAGGGTACGAGCAGTACTTC.

This clone was counted only a few times. The J gene is TRBJ1-1, the V gene TRBV5-1, with D perhaps TRBD1 (5 bases). The CDR3 is made up of 14 amino acids. Germline CDR1 SGHRS, CDR2 YFSETQ. The V end lost 9 bases, the J end lost 1 base, and 16 bases lay between the germline ends. CDR3 sequence (DNA): TGCGCCACTCGATTGGGACTGTCGAACACTGAAGCTTTCTTT. Translation gives CATRLGLSNTEAFF.

A few counts support this clone. The chain combines TRBV4-2 with TRBJ1-2, with 7 positions matching TRBD1. V shed 0 bases and J 5 bases; nucleotides not matched to a gene: 3. Germline V lookup: CDR1 LGHNA, CDR2 YNFKEQ. This CDR3 comprises 14 residues. CDR3 nucleotide sequence: TGTGCCAGCAGCCAAGAGGGACAGCTTTATGGCTACACCTTC. As protein: CASSQEGQLYGYTF.

The rearrangement uses TRBV6-5 and TRBJ2-2, with TRBD1 matching over 8 bases. V trimming: 6 bases; J trimming: 2 bases; junction bases outside the gene matches: 5. CDR3 length: 15 amino acids. Germline lookup yields CDR1 MNHEY and CDR2 SVGAGI. CDR3 protein: CASSWTGTNTGELFF. CDR3 DNA sequence: TGTGCCAGCAGCTGGACAGGGACCAACACCGGGGAGCTGTTTTTT.

The chain combines TRBV19 with TRBJ2-5; D is possibly TRBD2 (5 bases). The CDR3 sequence is 13 residues long. Per the germline V gene, CDR1 is LNHDA and CDR2 is SQIVND (reference sequence). Trimming took off 3 bases at V and 5 bases at J, with 10 bases between the two ends. CDR3 coding DNA: TGTGCCAGTAGTATTATCGGGGTGGAGACCCAGTACTTC. Residues: CASSIIGVETQYF. Complete variable domain (other parts from reference TRBV19 and TRBJ2-5): DGGITQSPKYLFRKEGQNVTLSCEQNLNHDAMYWYRQDPGQGLRLIYYSQIVNDFQKGDIAEGYSVSREKKESFPLTVTSAQKNPTAFYLCASSIIGVETQYFGPGTRLLVL.

J is TRBJ2-7 and V is TRBV28, with 10 bases fitting TRBD1. Germline V gene lookup returns CDR1 MDHEN and CDR2 SYDVKM. Trimming took 7 bases from V and 4 from J; bases not matched to a gene: 10. The CDR3 length is 15 residues. DNA for the CDR3: TGTGCCAGCAACGGTCCGGGACAGGGGACATACGAGCAGTACTTC. It codes for CASNGPGQGTYEQYF.